The 10 T cell receptor beta chains listed next were all sequenced from one sample in a study of T cell clonality in common variable immunodeficiency (dated by TCRdb to between 2014 and 2016). The library was made by the immunoSEQ multiplex PCR assay. The clones in this table, taken by TCRdb from immuneACCESS, are in-frame only. Not every clone is retained; where verified, under half of the shortfall comes from an unresolved V gene, and the cause of the rest is unknown. This sample's listing comprises some 16,000 clones. The top ten clonotypes cover around 4.7% of the sample. Paper-wide results and their limitations: Reportedly, TCRbeta sequences from CVID had fewer deletions and N-nucleotide insertions, and highly modified clones with 13 or more V deletions were absent from CVID.

Their specific antigens are unknown. The specimen was peripheral blood mononuclear cells. These receptors were taken from a human donor with common variable immunodeficiency.

About this clone: With the read ending 3 residues before the CDR3 end, the germline J gene is used to fill in that end. The rearrangement uses TRBV30 and TRBJ2-7, with 11 positions matching TRBD2. The J segment lost 2 bases and the V segment lost 3 bases, leaving 3 bases of the junction unmatched. Germline CDR1 and CDR2: GTSNPN and SVGIG (reference sequence). This CDR3 is built from 14 residues. The sequenced part of the CDR3 DNA is TGTGCCTGGAGGGTACTAGCGGGAGCCTACGAG. Protein sequence: CAWRVLAGAYE. The full CDR3 protein is CAWRVLAGAYEQYF.

Remarks on this clone: Coverage ceases 3 residues before the CDR3 finishes, and the germline J gene fills in the end. V usage is TRBV20-1 and J usage is TRBJ2-7; 7 nucleotides match TRBD2. CDR1 is DFQATT, CDR2 SNEGSKA, per germline (reference sequence). J lost 0 bases, V lost 7 bases, and 9 bases had no gene match. The CDR3 is 14 amino acids. The covered CDR3 bases are TGCAGTGTCCCTACACGCGGGAGCTCCTACGAG. Its protein product is CSVPTRGSSYE. Given in full, the CDR3 is CSVPTRGSSYEQYF.

The CDR3 loop is CASSQGTGNEQYF. The sequenced part of the CDR3 DNA is TGTGCCAGCAGCCAAGGGACAGGTAACGAG. The gene calls are TRBV14 and TRBJ2-7; 7 nucleotides line up with TRBD1. The read is 3 residues too short to cover the CDR3 end, so that end is filled in from the germline J gene. V lost 1 base, J lost 5 bases, and 2 bases stayed unmatched. This CDR3 region has 13 residues. Germline V gene lookup returns CDR1 SGHDN and CDR2 FVKESK.

This clone registers medium-sized by frequency. The read falls 3 residues short of the CDR3 end, and the missing part is taken from the germline J gene. The V and J genes are TRBV20-1 and TRBJ1-1, with D possibly matching TRBD1 (5 bases). The CDR3 is 17 residues long. V lost 6 bases to trimming and J lost 4 bases, with 27 bases between them. The germline gives CDR1 DFQATT, CDR2 SNEGSKA (reference sequence). CDR3 residues: CSAPIPGRMLGGTEAFF. The CDR3 bases that were read are TGCAGTGCCCCCATACCGGGACGAATGCTGGGGGGCACTGAA.

This clone is called medium-sized based on its frequency. The CDR3 loop reads CASSSTGHIDGYTF. The sequenced part of the CDR3 DNA is TGTGCCAGTAGTTCTACGGGACACATAGATGGC. The chain recombines TRBV19 with TRBJ1-2; D perhaps matches TRBD1 (6 bases). The CDR3 end lies 3 residues beyond the end of the read and is filled in from the germline J gene. Germline V gene lookup returns CDR1 LNHDA and CDR2 SQIVND (reference sequence). CDR3 length: 14 residues. The germline V and J ends were trimmed by 5 bases and 6 bases, with 16 bases remaining between them. Combining the CDR3 with reference TRBV19 and TRBJ1-2 gives the whole variable domain DGGITQSPKYLFRKEGQNVTLSCEQNLNHDAMYWYRQDPGQGLRLIYYSQIVNDFQKGDIAEGYSVSREKKESFPLTVTSAQKNPTAFYLCASSSTGHIDGYTFGSGTRLTVV.

To note about this clone: The sequenced fragment ends 3 residues before the CDR3 boundary, so the rest is inferred from the germline J gene. V gene TRBV5-5 combines with J gene TRBJ1-1, with D possibly being TRBD1 (5 bases). The V end was cut by 2 bases, the J end by 2 bases, with 10 bases between. The V gene's germline CDR1 is SGHKS and CDR2 YYEKEE (reference sequence). This CDR3 is built from 14 residues. The CDR3 spells CASSLFQGNTEAFF. CDR3 DNA, as far as it was read: TGTGCCAGCAGCTTATTCCAGGGAAACACTGAA.

In the case of this clone: Read sequence stops 3 residues before the CDR3 end, and the germline J gene provides the missing end. The chain recombines TRBV19 with TRBJ1-3, with D hard to call. The CDR3 length is 13 residues. V lost 11 bases, J lost 0 bases, and 11 bases lay in between. Per germline, CDR1 LNHDA and CDR2 SQIVND (reference sequence). This CDR3 reads CAAGDYSGNTIYF. The sequenced part of the CDR3 DNA is TGTGCCGCAGGAGACTACTCTGGAAACACC.

On this clone: Read sequence stops 3 residues before the CDR3 end, and the germline J gene provides the missing end. The rearrangement links TRBV2 to TRBJ1-1; 11 nucleotides align to TRBD1. Germline CDR1 SNHLY, CDR2 FYNNEI. With V trimmed by 6 bases and J by 4 bases, 16 bases remained unmatched. There are 18 residues in the CDR3. CDR3 DNA (partial): TGTGCCAGCAGCGACATCTATTTGTCCGGGACAGGGGGCACTGAA. Encoded protein: CASSDIYLSGTGGTE. The entire CDR3 sequence reads CASSDIYLSGTGGTEAFF.

Comment on this clone: Sequencing ends 3 residues short of the CDR3 end; the germline J gene provides the rest. The chain links TRBV5-5 to TRBJ2-7, with D perhaps given as TRBD1 or TRBD2 (5 bases each). V gave up 2 bases and J gave up 1 base, with 10 bases separating them. This CDR3 spans 14 amino acids. Germline CDR1 SGHKS, CDR2 YYEKEE (reference sequence). The CDR3 bases that were read are TGTGCCAGCAGCTTAGCAGGGAGATCCTACGAG. Its translation: CASSLAGRSYE. The full CDR3 protein is CASSLAGRSYEQYF.

Frequency places this clone as medium-sized. The sequenced fragment ends 3 residues before the CDR3 boundary, so the rest is inferred from the germline J gene. The V call is TRBV5-4, the J call TRBJ2-5; 7 bases are a match to TRBD1. The CDR3 totals 14 residues. Per the germline V gene, CDR1 is SGHNT and CDR2 is YYREEE (reference sequence). With 5 bases clipped from V and 1 base from J, the junction kept 5 bases outside the gene matches. The CDR3 here is CASSRQGLQETQYF. The part of the CDR3 DNA that was read is TGTGCCAGCAGTCGACAGGGCCTCCAAGAGACC.